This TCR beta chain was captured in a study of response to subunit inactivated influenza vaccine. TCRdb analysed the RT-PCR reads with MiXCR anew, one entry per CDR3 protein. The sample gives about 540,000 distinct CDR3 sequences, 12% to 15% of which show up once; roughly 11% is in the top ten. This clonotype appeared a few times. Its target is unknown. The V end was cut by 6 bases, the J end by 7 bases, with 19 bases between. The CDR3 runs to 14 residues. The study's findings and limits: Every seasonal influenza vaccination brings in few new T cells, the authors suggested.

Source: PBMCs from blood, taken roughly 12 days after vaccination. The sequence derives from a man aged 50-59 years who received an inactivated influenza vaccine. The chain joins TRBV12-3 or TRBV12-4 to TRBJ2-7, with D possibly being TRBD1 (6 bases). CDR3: CASRPDRRLGEQYF. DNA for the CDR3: TGTGCCAGCAGGCCGGACAGAAGACTGGGGGAGCAGTACTTC.